Included here is one TCR beta chain sequence, with context. The antigen remains undetermined. PCR employed 60 Vbeta and 13 Jbeta primers. Sequenced by immunoSEQ multiplex PCR; TCRdb stores in-frame clones only, minus some. The sample yields about 130,000 clones, approximately 80% seen once. This entry comes from a study of cytomegalovirus exposure and HLA in healthy donors. Study-wide findings and caveats: Common viral pathogens seemed, in a later analysis, to connect with several of the most significant clusters. Across donors, presence/absence analyses took sequencing depth to be roughly uniform. Only CMV serostatus was available as immune exposure information. In a later analysis, V- and J-gene trimming of beta chains associated with a DCLRE1C missense variant, replicated independently.

CDR3 length: 15 residues. In germline, CDR1 is SGHTA, CDR2 FQGNSA. The ends lost 6 bases at V and 12 bases at J; junction bases unmatched: 17. The sequenced sample consisted of PBMCs. This sequence originates from a boy between 2 and 10 years old in good health and CMV-seronegative. The rearrangement uses TRBV7-2 and TRBJ2-1, with 7 bases aligning to TRBD1. CDR3 nucleotide sequence: TGTGCCAGCAGACCGTCCGGGACAGCCTTTGAAAGGCAGTTCTTC. This gives the protein CASRPSGTAFERQFF.